The present T cell receptor beta chain was sequenced within a study of blood T cell repertoires in COVID-19. Study background: Sources were T cells, B-cell-depleted T cells, or PBMCs; the material itself was cDNA or gDNA.

Authors' methods: The assay estimated nucleated cells by amplifying reference gene primers. The data were produced by immunoSEQ multiplex PCR, yet TCRdb's version contains in-frame clones alone and is incomplete. The DNA was the basis for D and trimming; V, J and clone size are from that table. The sample lists roughly 200,000 clones, 70% to 80% seen once, with less than 7% in the top ten. The CDR3 runs to 13 residues. In germline, CDR1 is MNHEY, CDR2 SVGAGI. The trim removed 5 bases at V and 8 bases at J, leaving 4 bases unmatched. This clone has just a few counts. The sample taken for sequencing was peripheral blood. The rearrangement joins TRBV6-5 to TRBJ1-4; 8 positions agree with TRBD1. This receptor was identified in a woman aged 40 to 55 with COVID-19, enrolled during active disease. CDR3 sequence reads: CASSRDRGEKLFF. For the CDR3, the DNA is TGTGCCAGCAGTCGTGACAGGGGAGAAAAACTGTTTTTT.